Included here is one T cell receptor beta chain sequence, with context. The data stem from a study of blood T cell repertoires in COVID-19. Data came from immunoSEQ multiplex PCR; TCRdb stores just in-frame clones and leaves some out. The sample contains roughly 120,000 clones, around 81% of which appear only once. The germline CDR1 and CDR2 sequences are SGHRS and YFSETQ. The CDR3 runs to 16 residues. V was clipped by 4 bases and J by 0 bases, with 16 bases between them. The V call is TRBV5-1, the J call TRBJ1-1; tentatively, D is TRBD1 (6 bases). The sequenced sample consisted of peripheral blood. The TCR was taken from a man in his 70s with acute or convalescent COVID-19. This chain's CDR3 is CASSMGDRQVNTEAFF. Written as DNA, the CDR3 is TGCGCCAGCAGCATGGGGGACCGACAGGTGAACACTGAAGCTTTCTTT.